The following is a TCR beta chain sequence with its context. This sample is drawn from a study of blood T cell repertoires in COVID-19. Background on the study: Sites across the United States, Italy and Spain contributed samples from acute and convalescent COVID-19. PBMCs, B-cell-depleted T cells, or T cells provided the cDNA or gDNA that made up the material.

V was shortened by 2 bases and J by 3 bases, with 6 bases between the two germline ends. The CDR3 runs to 13 residues. The germline V gene has CDR1 KGHDR and CDR2 SFDVKD. Across about two dozen US areas, participants ranged in age from about 18 to 90 years. The study recruited exposed participants who had met a COVID-19 case within 2 weeks before entry. Generated by immunoSEQ multiplex PCR, the TCRdb table keeps only in-frame clones and is missing some. This sample carries hundreds of thousands of clones, around 84% of them seen once, and the ten largest clones take more than 4%. The V gene is TRBV24-1, the J gene TRBJ1-2; D gene ambiguous. Material: PBMCs or T cells enriched from blood (not recorded which). The receptor comes from a man aged 35 to 55 who had been exposed to COVID-19. Here the CDR3 reads CATSDSPDYGYTF. The CDR3 DNA reads TGTGCCACCAGTGATTCCCCGGACTATGGCTACACCTTC.